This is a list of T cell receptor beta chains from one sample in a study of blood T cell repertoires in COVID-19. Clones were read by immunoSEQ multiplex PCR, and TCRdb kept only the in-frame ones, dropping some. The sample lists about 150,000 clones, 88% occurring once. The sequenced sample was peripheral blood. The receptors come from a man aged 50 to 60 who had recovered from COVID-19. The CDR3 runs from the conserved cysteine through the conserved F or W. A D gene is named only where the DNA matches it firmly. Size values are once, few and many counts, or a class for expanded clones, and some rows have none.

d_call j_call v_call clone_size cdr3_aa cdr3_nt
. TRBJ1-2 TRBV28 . CASSLSRNYGYTF TGTGCCAGCAGTTTATCGAGAAACTATGGCTACACCTTC
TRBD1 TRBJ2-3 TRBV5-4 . CASSVKRGPNTDTQYF TGTGCCAGCAGCGTCAAAAGGGGGCCCAACACAGATACGCAGTATTTT
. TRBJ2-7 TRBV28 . CASRFSRGSYEQYF TGTGCCAGCAGATTTAGTCGGGGCTCCTACGAGCAGTACTTC
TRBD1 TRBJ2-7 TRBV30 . CAWSGTGYFEQYF TGTGCCTGGTCCGGGACAGGGTATTTCGAGCAGTACTTC
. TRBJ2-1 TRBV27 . CASSLSANEQFF TGTGCCAGCAGTTTATCGGCCAATGAGCAGTTCTTC
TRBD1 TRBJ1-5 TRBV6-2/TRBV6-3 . CASSWGQGPYSNQPQHF TGTGCCAGCAGTTGGGGACAGGGACCTTATAGCAATCAGCCCCAGCATTTT
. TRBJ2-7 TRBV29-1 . CSVVRQAGSYEQYF TGCAGCGTTGTCAGACAGGCTGGCTCCTACGAGCAGTACTTC
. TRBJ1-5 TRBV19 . CASSPDSSNQPQHF TGTGCCAGTAGCCCGGACAGTTCGAATCAGCCCCAGCATTTT
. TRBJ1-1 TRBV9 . CASSVVAGGTEAFF TGTGCCAGCAGCGTAGTAGCGGGGGGCACTGAAGCTTTCTTT
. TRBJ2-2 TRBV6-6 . CASSSTGTGELFF TGTGCCAGCAGTTCTACAGGAACCGGGGAGCTGTTTTTT
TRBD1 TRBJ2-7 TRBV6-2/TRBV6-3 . CASSYTRTGNEQYF TGTGCCAGCAGTTACACCCGGACAGGGAACGAGCAGTACTTC
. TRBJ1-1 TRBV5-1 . CASSLGAGGWTEAFF TGCGCCAGCAGCTTGGGTGCGGGGGGATGGACTGAAGCTTTCTTT
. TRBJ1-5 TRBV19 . CASNYGQLEGPQHF TGTGCCAGTAACTATGGCCAGCTAGAGGGGCCCCAGCATTTT
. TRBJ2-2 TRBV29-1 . CSAREIGELFF TGCAGCGCCAGGGAAATCGGGGAGCTGTTTTTT
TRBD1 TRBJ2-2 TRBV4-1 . CASSQDKRQGTNTGELFF TGCGCCAGCAGCCAAGATAAGCGACAGGGGACGAACACCGGGGAGCTGTTTTTT
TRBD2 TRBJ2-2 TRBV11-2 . CASSLDRDYAGELFF TGTGCCAGCAGCTTAGACAGGGACTACGCCGGGGAGCTGTTTTTT
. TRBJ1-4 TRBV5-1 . CASSSGTSATNEKLFF TGCGCCAGCAGCTCGGGGACAAGTGCAACTAATGAAAAACTGTTTTTT
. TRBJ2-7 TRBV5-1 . CASSLDVREYEQYF TGCGCCAGCAGCCTGGACGTACGGGAGTACGAGCAGTACTTC
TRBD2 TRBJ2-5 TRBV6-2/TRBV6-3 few CASSYGLAGGPETQYF TGTGCCAGCAGTTACGGGTTAGCGGGGGGGCCTGAGACCCAGTACTTC
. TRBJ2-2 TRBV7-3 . CASSLLTRVAGELFF TGTGCCAGCAGCTTATTAACTAGGGTTGCCGGGGAGCTGTTTTTT
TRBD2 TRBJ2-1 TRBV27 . CASSLAASGIRFHNEQFF TGTGCCAGCAGTTTAGCGGCTAGCGGAATACGATTCCACAATGAGCAGTTCTTC
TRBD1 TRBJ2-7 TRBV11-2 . CASSPDRVFDEQYF TGTGCCAGCAGCCCGGACAGGGTATTCGACGAGCAGTACTTC
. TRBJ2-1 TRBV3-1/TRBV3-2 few CASSQDRGRQFF TGTGCCAGCAGCCAAGACAGGGGTCGTCAGTTCTTC
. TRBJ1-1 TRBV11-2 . CASSLKETLNTEAFF TGTGCCAGCAGCTTAAAGGAGACGTTGAACACTGAAGCTTTCTTT
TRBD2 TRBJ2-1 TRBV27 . CASSLYRTSRNEQFF TGTGCCAGCAGTTTATACCGGACTAGCCGGAATGAGCAGTTCTTC
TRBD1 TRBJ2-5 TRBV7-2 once CASSILTGVETQYF TGTGCCAGCAGCATTCTGACAGGGGTGGAGACCCAGTACTTC
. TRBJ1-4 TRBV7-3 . CASSLTAGEKLFF TGTGCCAGCAGCTTAACGGCGGGGGAAAAACTGTTTTTT
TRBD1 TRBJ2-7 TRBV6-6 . CASTTGGTYEQYF TGTGCCAGCACCACAGGGGGCACCTACGAGCAGTACTTC
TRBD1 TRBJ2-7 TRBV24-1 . CATSDFEDRVGSYEQYF TGTGCCACCAGTGATTTTGAAGACAGGGTAGGCTCCTACGAGCAGTACTTC
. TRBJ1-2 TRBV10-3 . CAISELEEASGYTF TGTGCCATCAGTGAGTTGGAGGAGGCGAGTGGCTACACCTTC
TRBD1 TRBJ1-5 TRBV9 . CASSVTGGTNQPQHF TGTGCCAGCAGCGTAACAGGGGGTACCAATCAGCCCCAGCATTTT
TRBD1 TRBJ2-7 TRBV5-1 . CASSTGQVQYEQYF TGCGCCAGCAGCACCGGACAGGTACAATACGAGCAGTACTTC
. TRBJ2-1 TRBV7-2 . CASSSGFSYNEQFF TGTGCCAGCAGCTCTGGCTTCTCCTACAATGAGCAGTTCTTC
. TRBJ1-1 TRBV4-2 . CASRPLQASAQAFF TGTGCCAGCAGACCTTTACAAGCGTCGGCTCAAGCTTTCTTT
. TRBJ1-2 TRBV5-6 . CASSSRQANSYGYTF TGTGCCAGCAGCTCACGACAGGCCAACTCATATGGCTACACCTTC
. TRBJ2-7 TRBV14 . CASSQDPYEQYF TGTGCCAGCAGCCAAGACCCATACGAGCAGTACTTC
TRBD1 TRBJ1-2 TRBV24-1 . CATSETGWNYGYTF TGTGCCACCAGTGAGACAGGGTGGAACTATGGCTACACCTTC
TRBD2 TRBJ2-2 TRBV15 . CATSKGSGRPGELFF TGTGCCACCAGCAAAGGTAGCGGGAGACCCGGGGAGCTGTTTTTT
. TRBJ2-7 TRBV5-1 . CASSLAGGDEQYF TGCGCCAGCAGCTTGGCGGGCGGGGACGAGCAGTACTTC
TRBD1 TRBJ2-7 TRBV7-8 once CASSFSRGWHEQYF TGTGCCAGCAGCTTCAGCAGGGGGTGGCACGAGCAGTACTTC
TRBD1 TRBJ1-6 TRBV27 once CASSFAGQGNNSPLHF TGTGCCAGCAGTTTCGCGGGACAGGGGAATAATTCACCCCTCCACTTT
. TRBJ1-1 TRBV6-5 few CASNTGVMGTEAFF TGTGCCAGCAATACGGGAGTTATGGGAACTGAAGCTTTCTTT
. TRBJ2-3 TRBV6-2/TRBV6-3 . CASSPPLETMQYF TGTGCCAGCAGTCCCCCTCTGGAGACCATGCAGTATTTT
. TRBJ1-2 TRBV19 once CASSIAEGLGGYTF TGTGCCAGTAGTATAGCGGAGGGGCTCGGTGGCTACACCTTC
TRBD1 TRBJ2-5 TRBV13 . CASSLRDRGETQYF TGTGCCAGCAGCTTACGGGACAGGGGAGAGACCCAGTACTTC
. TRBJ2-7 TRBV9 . CASSVTEPSYEQYF TGTGCCAGCAGCGTAACAGAGCCCTCCTACGAGCAGTACTTC
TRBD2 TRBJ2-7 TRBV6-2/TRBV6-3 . CASGNSATSGSSYEQYF TGTGCCAGCGGTAACTCGGCTACTAGCGGGAGCTCCTACGAGCAGTACTTC
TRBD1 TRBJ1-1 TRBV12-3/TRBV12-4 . CASSLAGQVIAFF TGTGCCAGCAGTTTAGCGGGACAGGTTATCGCTTTCTTT
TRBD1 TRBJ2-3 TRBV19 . CASSPRTGVITDTQYF TGTGCCAGTAGTCCTAGGACAGGGGTGATCACAGATACGCAGTATTTT
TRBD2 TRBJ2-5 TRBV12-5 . CASGPRTSGSQTQYF TGTGCTAGTGGTCCCCGGACTAGCGGGAGTCAGACCCAGTACTTC
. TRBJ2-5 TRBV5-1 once CASKESTQETQYF TGCGCCAGCAAGGAGAGTACCCAAGAGACCCAGTACTTC
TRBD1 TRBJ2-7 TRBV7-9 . CASSSGTGDTYEQYF TGTGCCAGCAGCTCCGGGACAGGGGACACCTACGAGCAGTACTTC
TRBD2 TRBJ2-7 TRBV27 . CASSFIGGGTYEQYF TGTGCCAGCAGTTTTATTGGGGGGGGAACCTACGAGCAGTACTTC
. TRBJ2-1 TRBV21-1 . CASSKENLRIGQGKTSGRGDEQFF TGTGCCAGCAGCAAAGAAAATTTAAGGATAGGGCAGGGGAAGACTAGCGGGAGAGGCGATGAGCAGTTCTTC
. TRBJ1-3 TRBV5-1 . CASSPEGGSSTGNTIYF TGCGCCAGCAGCCCCGAGGGCGGTTCGTCTACTGGAAACACCATATATTTT